The 24 T cell receptor beta chains presented below share a single source sample, sequenced in a study of blood T cells in healthy people across ages. A J-beta primer mix and a sample-barcoded 5' primer were used in a second PCR of roughly 6 to 12 cycles. A single record per CDR3 protein comes from TCRdb applying MiXCR to the 5' RACE reads. The sample carries 750,000 to 950,000 distinct CDR3 sequences, about 27% recorded once. The same data also went into a second study, on T cells of mothers and their children.

The sample consisted of blood. These receptor sequences come from a woman aged 40-49 years in good health.

This clonotype has more than one count but fewer than ten. The chain joins TRBV7-2 to TRBJ2-2; unclear D gene. The CDR3 covers 15 residues. Germline lookup yields CDR1 SGHTA and CDR2 FQGNSA. V was clipped by 1 base and J by 1 base, with 7 bases between them. This chain's CDR3 is CASSLDRQNTGELFF. CDR3 in DNA: TGTGCCAGCAGCTTAGATCGACAGAACACCGGGGAGCTGTTTTTT.

The sample holds many counts of this clonotype. V gene TRBV5-1 combines with J gene TRBJ2-7; D uncertain. Per germline, CDR1 SGHRS and CDR2 YFSETQ. The CDR3 totals 13 residues. The ends were cut back, 5 bases at V and 3 bases at J, with 12 bases in the middle. CDR3 bases: TGCGCCAGCAGAGGGTTGATCGACTACGAGCAGTACTTC. It encodes CASRGLIDYEQYF.

This sequence joins TRBV5-5 and TRBJ2-1; no definite D call. CDR1 and CDR2 from the germline V gene are SGHKS and YYEKEE (reference sequence). The CDR3 totals 17 residues. Trimming pared 0 bases from V and 7 bases from J, leaving 20 bases between. The DNA of the CDR3 is TGTGCCAGCAGCTTGGTCCTGGTGTTGGGTCAGTCGAATGAGCAGTTCTTC. Translated: CASSLVLVLGQSNEQFF.

The V call is TRBV6-1, the J call TRBJ2-2, with TRBD1 matching over 7 bases. Germline lookup yields CDR1 MNHNS and CDR2 SASEGT. The junction had 10 bases not matched to a gene; V was cut back by 6 bases and J by 0 bases. CDR3 length: 17 amino acids. CDR3 loop: CASSAGGDRANTGELFF. CDR3 sequence (DNA): TGTGCCAGCAGCGCTGGGGGCGACAGGGCGAACACCGGGGAGCTGTTTTTT.

With respect to this clonotype: An end of the junction differs from the germline gene, which may be a read error. V usage is TRBV28 and J usage is TRBJ2-7; the D gene is possibly TRBD2 (5 bases). CDR1 is MDHEN, CDR2 SYDVKM, per germline. The length of the CDR3 is 15 residues. The CDR3: CASLLGNSPLYERYF. CDR3 nucleotides: TGTGCCAGCCTACTCGGGAACTCTCCTCTCTACGAGCGGTACTTC.

This clonotype was counted only a few times. V and J are TRBV4-3 and TRBJ2-3; D not resolved. Trimming took off 0 bases at V and 6 bases at J, with 13 bases between the two ends. Germline loops: CDR1 LGHNA, CDR2 YSLEER. The CDR3 contains 15 residues. The CDR3 loop is CASSQEGSGPDTQYF. In nucleotides, the CDR3 is TGCGCCAGCAGCCAAGAAGGGTCCGGGCCCGATACGCAGTATTTT.

This clonotype was recorded at least ten times. This rearrangement joins TRBV7-2 to TRBJ2-3, with 12 bases matching TRBD2. J gave up 6 bases and V 5 bases, and 3 bases lay outside the gene matches. Germline V CDR1 and CDR2: SGHTA, FQGNSA. The CDR3 runs to 14 residues. Here the CDR3 DNA reads TGTGCCAGCAGCCACGGACTAGCGGGGGATACGCAGTATTTT. Translation: CASSHGLAGDTQYF.

This clonotype was recorded many times. The rearrangement links TRBV27 to TRBJ1-2; D is perhaps TRBD1 (5 bases). Trimming cost V 0 bases and J 4 bases, with 9 bases left between them. Germline lookup yields CDR1 MNHEY and CDR2 SMNVEV (reference sequence). The CDR3 contains 14 residues. The DNA of the CDR3 is TGTGCCAGCAGTTTATCTCCAGGGAGCTATGGCTACACCTTC. This translates into CASSLSPGSYGYTF.

In this sample, this clonotype turned up a few times. The rearrangement uses TRBV5-5 and TRBJ1-2; D perhaps matches TRBD1 (5 bases). The V end was cut by 4 bases, the J end by 2 bases, with 12 bases between. Germline CDR1 is SGHKS and CDR2 is YYEKEE (reference sequence). This CDR3 is built from 14 residues. CDR3 nucleotides: TGTGCCAGCAGCCGTGAGACAGCCAACTATGGCTACACCTTC. Its protein product is CASSRETANYGYTF.

This sequence joins TRBV28 and TRBJ1-2; D not resolved. The CDR3 runs 14 residues. Looked up from germline, CDR1 is MDHEN and CDR2 is SYDVKM. V shed 6 bases and J shed 0 bases, with 11 bases lying between them. The CDR3 DNA reads as TGTGCCAGCAGGTCCGGCGCCCCTAACTATGGCTACACCTTC. This sequence encodes CASRSGAPNYGYTF.

The chain recombines TRBV7-8 with TRBJ1-2; 9 nucleotides agree with TRBD1. Trimming took 5 bases from V and 8 from J; bases not matched to a gene: 18. The CDR3 is made up of 17 amino acids. Germline assignment: CDR1 SGHVS and CDR2 FQNEAQ. The CDR3 bases are TGTGCCAGCAGCGGACGGACAGGGGTGGTGGATTCGTACGGCTACACCTTC. Translation gives CASSGRTGVVDSYGYTF.

This clonotype was seen a handful of times. The rearrangement joins TRBV28 to TRBJ2-1, with 8 bases aligning to TRBD2. The trim removed 2 bases at V and 3 bases at J, leaving 3 bases unmatched. Germline V gene sequence: CDR1 MDHEN, CDR2 SYDVKM. The CDR3 has 15 amino acids. The DNA for the CDR3 is TGTGCCAGCAGTTTAGCGGGGGGCTACTACAATGAGCAGTTCTTC. Its protein product is CASSLAGGYYNEQFF.

This clonotype was observed a handful of times. This may be a read error, as it is one base from a much larger clone. V usage is TRBV7-2 and J usage is TRBJ2-1; a possible D gene is TRBD2 (6 bases). From germline, CDR1 is SGHTA and CDR2 FQGNSA. This CDR3 comprises 15 residues. The CDR3 reads CAGSSEGLAYNEQFF. The CDR3 DNA is TGTGCCGGCAGCTCCGAAGGGCTAGCGTACAATGAGCAGTTCTTC.

The table lists this clonotype with a few counts. This chain joins TRBV7-2 and TRBJ2-2; TRBD2 agrees at 10 bases. Germline V CDR1 and CDR2: SGHTA, FQGNSA. The J segment lost 6 bases and the V segment lost 6 bases, leaving 7 bases of the junction unmatched. The CDR3 totals 15 residues. The CDR3 loop is CASRGQRGGAGELFF. The CDR3 DNA is TGTGCCAGCAGGGGGCAGCGGGGGGGCGCCGGGGAGCTGTTTTTT.

The gene calls are TRBV7-2 and TRBJ2-1, with unresolved D. V was shortened by 3 bases and J by 10 bases, with 10 bases between the two germline ends. This CDR3 comprises 12 residues. CDR1 is SGHTA, CDR2 FQGNSA, per germline. The CDR3 DNA is TGTGCCAGCAGCTTTACTACCTACGAGCAGTTCTTC. Encoded protein: CASSFTTYEQFF.

This clonotype was found many times. This chain joins TRBV4-1 and TRBJ2-7; 7 bases are a match to TRBD1. The germline CDR1 and CDR2 sequences are MGHRA and YSYEKL. V shed 5 bases, J shed 4 bases, and the junction held 11 bases outside the gene matches. The CDR3 extends over 15 amino acids. As DNA, the CDR3 is TGCGCCAGCAGCGACACCCCGGGACAGAATTACGAGCAGTACTTC. It yields the protein CASSDTPGQNYEQYF.

This clonotype was seen at least ten times. The rearrangement uses TRBV11-1 and TRBJ2-7; D uncertain. CDR1 is SGHAT and CDR2 is FQDESV in the germline V gene (reference sequence). V was shortened by 0 bases and J by 5 bases, with 8 bases between the two germline ends. The CDR3 runs to 13 residues. CDR3 amino acids: CASSLAWGNEQYF. The CDR3 DNA is TGTGCCAGCAGCTTAGCATGGGGAAACGAGCAGTACTTC.

The chain couples TRBV7-2 to TRBJ2-7; 10 bases align to TRBD1. Germline values: CDR1 SGHTA, CDR2 FQGNSA. J was trimmed by 0 bases and V by 5 bases; bases with no gene match: 4. The length of the CDR3 is 15 residues. CDR3 sequence reads: CASSKDRGDSYEQYF. CDR3 nucleotides: TGTGCCAGCAGCAAGGACAGGGGGGACTCCTACGAGCAGTACTTC.

About this clonotype itself: Since no conserved phenylalanine or tryptophan closes the CDR3, a read error is the likely cause. V and J are TRBV6-4 and TRBJ2-3, with 7 bases fitting TRBD2. Germline CDR1 is MRHNA and CDR2 is SNTAGT. The junction had 2 bases not matched to a gene; V was cut back by 6 bases and J by 2 bases. The CDR3 loop spans 13 amino acids. The CDR3 sequence: CASSGTNTDTQYV. CDR3 nucleotide sequence: TGTGCCAGCAGCGGGACTAACACAGATACGCAGTATGTT.

CDR3 region: CASSPATGSIHNSNQPQHF. Here the CDR3 DNA reads TGTGCCAGCTCACCAGCGACAGGGTCCATCCACAATAGCAATCAGCCCCAGCATTTT. This chain uses TRBV18 with TRBJ1-5; TRBD1 agrees at 7 bases. From germline, CDR1 is KGHSH and CDR2 LQKENI. CDR3 length: 19 residues. J gave up 0 bases and V 2 bases, and 13 bases lay outside the gene matches.

This clonotype was seen only a few times. The chain joins TRBV14 to TRBJ2-1, with D possibly matching TRBD2 (5 bases). Germline CDR1 reads SGHDN; CDR2 reads FVKESK. The CDR3 extends over 16 amino acids. V lost 4 bases and J lost 0, with 13 bases in between. The CDR3 DNA sequence: TGTGCCAGCAGCCGAACACTAGGTCTCTCCTACAATGAGCAGTTCTTC. Translation gives CASSRTLGLSYNEQFF.

A few counts support this clonotype. The chain has TRBV7-9 and TRBJ2-4; TRBD2 aligns across 8 bases. This CDR3 has 18 residues. Germline V CDR1 and CDR2: SEHNR, FQNEAQ (reference sequence). Trimming cost V 3 bases and J 1 base; bases outside gene matches: 11. The CDR3 bases are TGTGCCAGCAGCTTGACCCCCGGGGGGGTGTTGGCCAAAAACATTCAGTACTTC. This encodes CASSLTPGGVLAKNIQYF.

This clonotype has a single count. Being one base from a much bigger clone, this may be a read error. The V gene is TRBV7-2, the J gene TRBJ1-5; no clear D gene. Germline-derived CDR1 and CDR2 are SGHTA and FQGNSA. The CDR3 extends over 13 amino acids. DNA for the CDR3: TGTGCGAGCACGGTGAATAGCAATCGGCCCCAGCATTTT. Its protein is CASTVNSNRPQHF. The full variable domain, its missing parts supplied by reference TRBV7-2 and TRBJ1-5, is GAGVSQSPSNKVTEKGKDVELRCDPISGHTALYWYRQSLGQGLEFLIYFQGNSAPDKSGLPSDRFSAERTGGSVSTLTIQRTQQEDSAVYLCASTVNSNRPQHFGDGTRLSIL.

V gene TRBV28 combines with J gene TRBJ2-6; D gene uncertain. The CDR3 is 15 amino acids. Trimming stripped 1 base from V and 3 bases from J, with 7 bases between. Looked up from germline, CDR1 is MDHEN and CDR2 is SYDVKM. The CDR3 sequence: CASSLLVGGANVLTF. The CDR3 DNA is TGTGCCAGCAGTTTATTGGTTGGTGGGGCCAACGTCCTGACTTTC.